The next 20 T cell receptor beta chains were all read from a single sample in a study of type 1 regulatory T cells. TCRdb re-called the reads with MiXCR, one entry per CDR3 protein. The sample lists more than 3,000 distinct CDR3 sequences, 7% to 10% occurring once. These receptors have no known antigen. Sequencing used cultured T cells, either the whole culture or a sorted T cell fraction (not recorded which). The receptors were gathered from a human donor in good health.

By its share, this clonotype is medium-sized. The rearrangement links TRBV4-1 to TRBJ2-7; tentative D call: TRBD1 (5 bases). The V and J ends lost 3 bases and 5 bases respectively, with 14 bases between them. CDR3 size: 14 residues. Germline V gene sequence: CDR1 MGHRA, CDR2 YSYEKL. The CDR3 reads CASSQLTGSNEQYF. As DNA, the CDR3 is TGCGCCAGCAGCCAGTTAACAGGCAGCAACGAGCAGTACTTC.

This clonotype is medium-sized (0.01 to 0.1%) in the sample. This chain links TRBV12-3 or TRBV12-4 with TRBJ2-5; the D gene is possibly TRBD2 (6 bases). V was trimmed by 6 bases and J by 1 base, leaving 24 bases between them. The CDR3 is 18 amino acids. The CDR3 DNA reads TGTGCCAGCAGCCCCGGTCCGGGGCTGGAACTAGCCCAAGAGACCCAGTACTTC. Its translation is CASSPGPGLELAQETQYF.

This clonotype ranks as medium-sized. The chain carries TRBV20-1 and TRBJ1-4; possibly TRBD1 for D (5 bases). The V gene's germline CDR1 is DFQATT and CDR2 SNEGSKA (reference sequence). V lost 6 bases to trimming and J lost 8 bases, with 16 bases between them. The CDR3 covers 13 residues. The CDR3 sequence: CSAIDPRGEKLFF. The DNA of the CDR3 is TGCAGTGCAATAGACCCTAGGGGCGAAAAACTGTTTTTT.

About this clonotype itself: Its ends do not fully match the called genes, so a read error is possible. This chain connects TRBV6-5 to TRBJ2-1, with a weak D call TRBD1 (6 bases). The CDR3 runs to 12 residues. Germline CDR1 MNHEY, CDR2 SVGAGI. The DNA of the CDR3 is TGTGCCAGTAGTGGACAGAAAAATGAGCAGTTATTC. Amino acids: CASSGQKNEQLF.

This clonotype is medium-sized by share. The chain couples TRBV19 to TRBJ2-1, with D hard to call. Germline lookup yields CDR1 LNHDA and CDR2 SQIVND (reference sequence). Trimming pared 2 bases from V and 4 bases from J, leaving 12 bases between. The CDR3 is made up of 15 amino acids. CDR3 sequence reads: CASSIIVVDYNEQFF. CDR3 sequence (DNA): TGTGCCAGTAGTATAATAGTGGTAGATTACAATGAGCAGTTCTTC.

By sample share, this clonotype is medium-sized. The J gene is TRBJ2-4, the V gene TRBV6-1; 7 bases agree with TRBD1. This CDR3 has 14 amino acids. The germline gives CDR1 MNHNS, CDR2 SASEGT. The ends lost 5 bases at V and 5 bases at J; junction bases unmatched: 6. The CDR3 loop reads CASSPYTGENIQYF. The CDR3 DNA sequence: TGTGCCAGCAGTCCCTACACAGGGGAAAACATTCAGTACTTC.

In its sample, this clonotype is medium-sized (0.01 to 0.1%). The chain links TRBV12-2 to TRBJ2-1; the D call in the table, TRBD2, was not verified against the DNA. TRBV12-2 represents a pseudogene. This CDR3 contains 22 residues. The CDR3 region has the DNA TGTGCAAGTCGCCAGCTCGTGAGAAGACTAGCGGGAGGGCCGCGAGTGGATGATGAGCAGTTCTTC. This encodes CASRQLVRRLAGGPRVDDEQFF.

By proportion, this clonotype is medium-sized. This chain joins TRBV12-3 or TRBV12-4 and TRBJ2-7; D remains ambiguous. Trimming removed 3 bases at V and 1 base at J, with 13 bases between. The CDR3 loop spans 15 amino acids. The CDR3 nucleotides are TGTGCCAGCAGTTTGGGCCATATGTCTTCCTACGAGCAGTACTTC. It codes for CASSLGHMSSYEQYF.

As regards this clonotype: A single base separates this from a much larger clone, so it may be a read error. The CDR3 here is CATSSVQNSYEQYF. In DNA, the CDR3 is TGTGCCACCAGCAGCGTACAGAACTCCTACGAGCAGTACTTC. The chain recombines TRBV15 with TRBJ2-7; D is unclear. Germline V gene lookup returns CDR1 LNHNV and CDR2 YYDKDF (reference sequence). This CDR3 comprises 14 residues. V was shortened by 3 bases and J by 0 bases, with 9 bases between the two germline ends.

This clonotype is medium-sized in the sample. J is TRBJ2-6 and V is TRBV9, with 7 nucleotides matching TRBD1. This CDR3 contains 18 residues. Losses at the gene ends were 3 bases for V and 0 bases for J; bases not matched to a gene: 9. Per the germline V gene, CDR1 is SGDLS and CDR2 is YYNGEE. CDR3 in amino acids: CASSAQGVWDSGANVLTF. The CDR3 bases are TGTGCCAGCAGCGCCCAGGGGGTTTGGGACTCTGGGGCCAACGTCCTGACTTTC.

This clonotype is judged medium-sized. The rearrangement joins TRBV29-1 to TRBJ2-1; no clear D. The V and J ends lost 4 bases and 2 bases respectively, with 12 bases between them. This CDR3 contains 14 residues. CDR1 and CDR2 (germline): SQVTM, ANQGSEA. Here the CDR3 DNA reads TGCAGCGTTGCCCGGAGTTGGCCCTACAATGAGCAGTTCTTC. It codes for CSVARSWPYNEQFF.

By proportion, this clonotype is medium-sized (0.01 to 0.1%). The J gene is TRBJ2-5, the V gene TRBV20-1, with 8 nucleotides matching TRBD1. Germline V gives CDR1 DFQATT, CDR2 SNEGSKA (reference sequence). V dropped 4 bases and J dropped 7; count of bases not matched to a gene: 8. CDR3 length: 13 residues. CDR3 nucleotide sequence: TGCAGTGCTATATCAGGGGGCCGGGGGACCCAGTACTTC. Protein sequence: CSAISGGRGTQYF.

This clonotype is deemed large. The rearrangement uses TRBV12-3 or TRBV12-4 and TRBJ2-1; 7 nucleotides align to TRBD1. There are 15 residues in the CDR3. V was pared by 3 bases and J by 15 bases, with 17 bases of the junction left unmatched. The CDR3 loop reads CASSFRGLQARLMFF. Here the CDR3 DNA reads TGTGCCAGCAGTTTTAGGGGGCTACAGGCGCGTCTTATGTTCTTC.

By sample share, this clonotype is medium-sized. The chain uses TRBV5-1 and TRBJ2-7, with 7 nucleotides matching TRBD1. With 2 bases clipped from V and 4 bases from J, the junction kept 9 bases outside the gene matches. CDR1 and CDR2 (germline): SGHRS, YFSETQ. The CDR3 covers 15 residues. The CDR3 spells CASSFTGASVYEQYF. Here the CDR3 DNA reads TGCGCCAGCAGCTTTACAGGGGCTTCTGTGTACGAGCAGTACTTC.

Judged by abundance, this clonotype is medium-sized. This chain joins TRBV7-9 and TRBJ1-2; TRBD1 is a possible D gene (6 bases). Germline V CDR1 and CDR2: SEHNR, FQNEAQ (reference sequence). Trimming stripped 2 bases from V and 4 bases from J, with 11 bases between. The CDR3 extends over 14 amino acids. This chain's CDR3 is CASSLTGGIYGYTF. The CDR3 DNA reads as TGTGCCAGCAGCTTAACCGGGGGCATCTATGGCTACACCTTC.

In its sample, this clonotype was seen a few times. A much larger clone lies one base from this, so it may be a read error. This CDR3 reads CSAPDRTTYGYSF. The CDR3 DNA follows: TGCAGTGCTCCGGACAGAACGACCTATGGCTACTCCTTC. The chain carries TRBV20-1 and TRBJ1-2; D perhaps matches TRBD1 (6 bases). Germline V lookup: CDR1 DFQATT, CDR2 SNEGSKA (reference sequence). The CDR3 is 13 residues long.

This clonotype is medium-sized by share. J is TRBJ1-1 and V is TRBV7-8, with D maybe TRBD1 (5 bases). Trimming left V 1 base short and J 0 bases short, with 9 bases between. The CDR3 runs 15 residues. Germline V gene lookup returns CDR1 SGHVS and CDR2 FQNEAQ. The chain's CDR3 is CASSLVQGMNTEAFF. The CDR3 DNA is TGTGCCAGCAGCTTAGTTCAGGGTATGAACACTGAAGCTTTCTTT.

By its share, this clonotype is large. V and J are TRBV6-5 and TRBJ1-5; 8 positions agree with TRBD1. Germline V gene data show CDR1 as MNHEY and CDR2 as SVGAGI. This CDR3 is 15 amino acids long. The J segment lost 3 bases and the V segment lost 6 bases, leaving 7 bases of the junction unmatched. CDR3 protein: CASRPTGGVNQPQHF. The DNA of the CDR3 is TGTGCCAGCAGACCCACAGGGGGAGTCAATCAGCCCCAGCATTTT.

This clonotype counts as medium-sized. The chain is built from TRBV14 and TRBJ1-3, with a tentative D call TRBD1 (6 bases). V was shortened by 5 bases and J by 1 base, with 12 bases between the two germline ends. Germline V gene lookup returns CDR1 SGHDN and CDR2 FVKESK. This CDR3 comprises 15 residues. The CDR3 region is CASSNRGSSGNTIYF. The DNA of the CDR3 is TGTGCCAGCAGCAATAGGGGGTCGTCTGGAAACACCATATATTTT.

This clonotype qualifies as medium-sized. The chain couples TRBV28 to TRBJ2-1, with 10 bases aligning to TRBD1. The trim removed 0 bases at V and 4 bases at J, leaving 6 bases unmatched. The germline gives CDR1 MDHEN, CDR2 SYDVKM. CDR3 length equals 17 residues. The CDR3 protein is CASSLWAGQGVYNEQFF. CDR3 DNA sequence: TGTGCCAGCAGTTTATGGGCCGGACAGGGGGTGTACAATGAGCAGTTCTTC. Full variable domain (missing parts from reference TRBV28 and TRBJ2-1): DVKVTQSSRYLVKRTGEKVFLECVQDMDHENMFWYRQDPGLGLRLIYFSYDVKMKEKGDIPEGYSVSREKKERFSLILESASTNQTSMYLCASSLWAGQGVYNEQFFGPGTRLTVL.